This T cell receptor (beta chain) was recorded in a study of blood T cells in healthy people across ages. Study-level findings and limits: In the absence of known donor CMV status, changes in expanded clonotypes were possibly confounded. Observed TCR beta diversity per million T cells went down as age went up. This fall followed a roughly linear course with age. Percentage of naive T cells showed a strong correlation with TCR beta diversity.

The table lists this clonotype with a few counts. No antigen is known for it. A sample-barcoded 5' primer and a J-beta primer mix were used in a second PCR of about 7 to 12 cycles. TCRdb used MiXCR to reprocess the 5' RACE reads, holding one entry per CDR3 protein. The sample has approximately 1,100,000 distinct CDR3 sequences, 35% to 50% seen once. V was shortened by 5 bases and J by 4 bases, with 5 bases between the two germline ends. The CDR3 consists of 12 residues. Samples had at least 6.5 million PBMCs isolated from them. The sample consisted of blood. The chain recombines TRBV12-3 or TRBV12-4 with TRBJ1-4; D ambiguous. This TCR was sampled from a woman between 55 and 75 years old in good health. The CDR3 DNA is TGTGCCAGCAGTGCCAGTAATGAAAAACTGTTTTTT. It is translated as CASSASNEKLFF.